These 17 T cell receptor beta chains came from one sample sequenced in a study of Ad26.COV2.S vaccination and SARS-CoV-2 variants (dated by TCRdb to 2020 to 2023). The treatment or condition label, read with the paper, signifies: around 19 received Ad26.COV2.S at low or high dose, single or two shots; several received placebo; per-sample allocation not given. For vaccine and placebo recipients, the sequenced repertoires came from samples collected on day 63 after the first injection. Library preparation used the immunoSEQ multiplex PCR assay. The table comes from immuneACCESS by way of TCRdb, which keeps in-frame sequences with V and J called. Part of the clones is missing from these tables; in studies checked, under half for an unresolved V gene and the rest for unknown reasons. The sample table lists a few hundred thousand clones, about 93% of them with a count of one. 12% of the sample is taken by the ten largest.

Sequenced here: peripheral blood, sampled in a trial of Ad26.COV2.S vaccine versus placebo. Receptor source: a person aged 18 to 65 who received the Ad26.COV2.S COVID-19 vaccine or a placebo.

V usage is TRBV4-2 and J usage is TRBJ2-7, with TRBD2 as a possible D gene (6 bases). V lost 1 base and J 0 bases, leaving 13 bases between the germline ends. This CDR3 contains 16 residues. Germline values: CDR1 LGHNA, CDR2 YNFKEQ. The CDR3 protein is CASSQVEGRLSYEQYF. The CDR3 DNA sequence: TGTGCCAGCAGCCAAGTGGAGGGCCGCCTCTCCTACGAGCAGTACTTC.

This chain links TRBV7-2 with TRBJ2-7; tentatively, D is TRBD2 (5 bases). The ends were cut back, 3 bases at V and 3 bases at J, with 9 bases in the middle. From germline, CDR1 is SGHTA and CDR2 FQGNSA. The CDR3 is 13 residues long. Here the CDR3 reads CASSFVSVYEQYF. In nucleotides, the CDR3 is TGTGCCAGCAGCTTTGTTAGCGTCTACGAGCAGTACTTC.

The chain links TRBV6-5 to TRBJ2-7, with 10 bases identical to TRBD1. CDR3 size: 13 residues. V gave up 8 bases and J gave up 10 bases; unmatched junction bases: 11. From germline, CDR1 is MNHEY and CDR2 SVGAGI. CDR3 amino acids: CASDVTGGSLQYF. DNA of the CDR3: TGTGCCAGCGACGTGACAGGGGGCAGTTTACAGTACTTC.

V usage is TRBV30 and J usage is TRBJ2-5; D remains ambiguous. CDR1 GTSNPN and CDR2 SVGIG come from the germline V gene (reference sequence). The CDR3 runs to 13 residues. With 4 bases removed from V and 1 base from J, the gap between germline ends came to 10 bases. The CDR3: CAWNFRLQETQYF. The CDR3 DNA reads TGTGCCTGGAATTTTCGACTCCAAGAGACCCAGTACTTC.

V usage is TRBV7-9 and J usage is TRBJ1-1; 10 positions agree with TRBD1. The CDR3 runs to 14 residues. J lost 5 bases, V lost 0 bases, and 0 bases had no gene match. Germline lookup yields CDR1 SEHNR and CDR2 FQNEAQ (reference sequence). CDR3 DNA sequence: TGTGCCAGCAGCTTAGCGGACAGGGGGACTGAAGCTTTCTTT. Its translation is CASSLADRGTEAFF.

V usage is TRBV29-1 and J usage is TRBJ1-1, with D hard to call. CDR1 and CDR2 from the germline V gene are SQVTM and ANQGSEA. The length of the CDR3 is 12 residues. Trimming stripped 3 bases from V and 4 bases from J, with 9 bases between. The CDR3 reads CSVELVGTEAFF. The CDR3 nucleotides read TGCAGCGTTGAGTTGGTAGGCACTGAAGCTTTCTTT.

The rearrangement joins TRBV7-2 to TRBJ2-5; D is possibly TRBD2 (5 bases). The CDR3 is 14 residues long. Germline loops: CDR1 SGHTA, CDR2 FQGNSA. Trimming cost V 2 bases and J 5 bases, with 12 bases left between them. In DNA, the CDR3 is TGTGCCAGCAGCTTACACGGGGAGAGGGAGACCCAGTACTTC. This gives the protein CASSLHGERETQYF.

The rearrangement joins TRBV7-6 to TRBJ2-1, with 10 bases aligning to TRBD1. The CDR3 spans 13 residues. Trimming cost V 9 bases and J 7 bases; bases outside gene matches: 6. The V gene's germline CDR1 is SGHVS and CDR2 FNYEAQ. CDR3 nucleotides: TGTGCCAGTTCGGACAGGGGGGGAAATGAGCAGTTCTTC. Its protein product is CASSDRGGNEQFF.

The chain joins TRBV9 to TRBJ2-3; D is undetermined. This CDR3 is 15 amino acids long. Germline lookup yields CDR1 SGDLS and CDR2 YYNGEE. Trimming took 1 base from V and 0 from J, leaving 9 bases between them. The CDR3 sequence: CASSVSITSTDTQYF. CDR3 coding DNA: TGTGCCAGCAGCGTAAGCATCACTAGCACAGATACGCAGTATTTT.

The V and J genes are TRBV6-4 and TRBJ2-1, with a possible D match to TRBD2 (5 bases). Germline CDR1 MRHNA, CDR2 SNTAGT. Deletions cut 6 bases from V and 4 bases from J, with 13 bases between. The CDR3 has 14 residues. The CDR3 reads CASRPSSGYNEQFF. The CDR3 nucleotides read TGTGCCAGCAGGCCCTCCTCGGGATACAATGAGCAGTTCTTC.

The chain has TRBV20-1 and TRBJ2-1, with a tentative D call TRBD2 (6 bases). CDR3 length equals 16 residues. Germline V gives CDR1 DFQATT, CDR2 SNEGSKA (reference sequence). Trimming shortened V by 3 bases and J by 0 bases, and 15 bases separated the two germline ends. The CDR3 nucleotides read TGCAGTGCTAGTGGGAGCGGGTATAGCTCCTACAATGAGCAGTTCTTC. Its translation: CSASGSGYSSYNEQFF.

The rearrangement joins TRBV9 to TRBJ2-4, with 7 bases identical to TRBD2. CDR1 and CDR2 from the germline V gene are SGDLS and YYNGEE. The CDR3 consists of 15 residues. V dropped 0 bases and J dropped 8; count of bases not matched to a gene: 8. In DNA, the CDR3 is TGTGCCAGCAGCGTAGATGGGACTATAGGTTACATTCAGTACTTC. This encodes CASSVDGTIGYIQYF.

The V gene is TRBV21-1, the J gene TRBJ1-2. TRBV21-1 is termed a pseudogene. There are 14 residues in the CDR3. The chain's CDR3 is CASSGGGRVRGYTF. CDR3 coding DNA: TGTGCCAGCAGCGGAGGAGGTAGGGTTAGGGGCTACACCTTC.

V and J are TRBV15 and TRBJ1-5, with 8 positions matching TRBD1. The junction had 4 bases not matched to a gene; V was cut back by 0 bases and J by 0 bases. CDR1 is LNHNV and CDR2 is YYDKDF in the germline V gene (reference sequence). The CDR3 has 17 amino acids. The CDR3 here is CATSRDSGTGSNQPQHF. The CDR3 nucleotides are TGTGCCACCAGCAGAGATTCTGGGACAGGTAGCAATCAGCCCCAGCATTTT.

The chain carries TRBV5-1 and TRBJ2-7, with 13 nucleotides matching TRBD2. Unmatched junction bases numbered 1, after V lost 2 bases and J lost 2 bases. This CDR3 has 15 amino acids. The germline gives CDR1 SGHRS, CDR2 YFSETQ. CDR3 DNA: TGCGCCAGCAGCTTTGGGACTAGCGGGACCTACGAGCAGTACTTC. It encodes CASSFGTSGTYEQYF. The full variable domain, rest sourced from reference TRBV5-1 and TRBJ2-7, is KAGVTQTPRYLIKTRGQQVTLSCSPISGHRSVSWYQQTPGQGLQFLFEYFSETQRNKGNFPGRFSGRQFSNSRSEMNVSTLELGDSALYLCASSFGTSGTYEQYFGPGTRLTVT.

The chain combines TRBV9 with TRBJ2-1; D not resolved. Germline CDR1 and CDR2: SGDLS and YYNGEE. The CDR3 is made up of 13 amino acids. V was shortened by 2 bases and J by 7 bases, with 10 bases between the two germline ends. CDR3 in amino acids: CASSVRLSNEQFF. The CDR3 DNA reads TGTGCCAGCAGCGTGAGGCTATCTAATGAGCAGTTCTTC.

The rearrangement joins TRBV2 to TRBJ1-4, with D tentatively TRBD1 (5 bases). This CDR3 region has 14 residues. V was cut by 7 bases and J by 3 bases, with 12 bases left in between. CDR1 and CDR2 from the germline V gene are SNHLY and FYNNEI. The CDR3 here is CASKSGLANEKLFF. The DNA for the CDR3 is TGTGCCAGCAAGTCAGGGCTGGCTAATGAAAAACTGTTTTTT.